A single sample is the source of the 11 T cell receptor beta chains below, sequenced in a study of blood T cells in healthy people across ages. Sample-barcoded 5' priming and a J-beta primer mix drove a second PCR of 7 to 11 cycles. TCRdb re-derived calls from the 5' RACE reads in MiXCR, one entry per CDR3 protein. The repertoire holds about 640,000 distinct CDR3 sequences, with 58% as singletons. The sequenced sample consisted of blood. The receptors come from a man in his sixties in good health.

The rearrangement links TRBV20-1 to TRBJ1-5, with a tentative D call TRBD1 (5 bases). The CDR3 is 14 amino acids. V gave up 7 bases and J gave up 3 bases, with 16 bases separating them. Germline values: CDR1 DFQATT, CDR2 SNEGSKA (reference sequence). CDR3 amino acids: CSVSFDRPNQPQHF. The CDR3 DNA follows: TGCAGTGTTAGCTTTGACAGACCCAATCAGCCCCAGCATTTT.

This chain connects TRBV5-1 to TRBJ2-1; 9 bases match TRBD1. Per germline, CDR1 SGHRS and CDR2 YFSETQ. This CDR3 has 19 residues. Trimming cost V 2 bases and J 1 base; bases outside gene matches: 13. CDR3 bases: TGCGCCAGCAGCTTAACCGGGACAGGGATCGCTTTGTCCTACAATGAGCAGTTCTTC. This codes for CASSLTGTGIALSYNEQFF.

This clonotype was observed a few times. The chain uses TRBV7-2 and TRBJ2-7; tentative D call: TRBD1 (5 bases). The CDR3 length is 15 residues. CDR1 is SGHTA, CDR2 FQGNSA, per germline. The germline V and J ends were trimmed by 6 bases and 0 bases, with 15 bases remaining between them. CDR3 bases: TGTGCCAGCAGACCCCCCAGGGTTAGCTCCTACGAGCAGTACTTC. This sequence encodes CASRPPRVSSYEQYF.

This chain connects TRBV7-8 to TRBJ2-5, with D perhaps matching TRBD1 or TRBD2 (8 bases each). Looked up from germline, CDR1 is SGHVS and CDR2 is FQNEAQ. The germline V and J ends were trimmed by 8 bases and 4 bases, with 29 bases remaining between them. The CDR3 contains 18 residues. CDR3 DNA sequence: TGTGCCAGCGGGCAATCGCGGGGGGCAGGGGGCATGGGAGAGACCCAGTACTTC. It specifies CASGQSRGAGGMGETQYF.

V is TRBV4-2 and J is TRBJ2-7; D gene ambiguous. The J call could be wrong; TRBJ2-5 is a better fit for the DNA end. The CDR3 spans 12 residues. Germline lookup yields CDR1 LGHNA and CDR2 YNFKEQ. In nucleotides, the CDR3 is TGTGCCAGCAGCCCAGATGTAAAGACCCAGTACTTC. As protein: CASSPDVKTQYF.

The rearrangement joins TRBV5-4 to TRBJ2-1; 16 bases agree with TRBD2. Germline V gene lookup returns CDR1 SGHNT and CDR2 YYREEE (reference sequence). V dropped 5 bases and J dropped 10; count of bases not matched to a gene: 9. CDR3 length: 16 amino acids. CDR3: CASRPGTSGGAREQFF. The CDR3 DNA is TGTGCCAGCAGACCTGGGACTAGCGGGGGGGCCAGGGAGCAGTTCTTC.

This chain links TRBV20-1 with TRBJ2-3; no definite D call. Deletions cut 3 bases from V and 2 bases from J, with 18 bases between. CDR1 and CDR2 from the germline V gene are DFQATT and SNEGSKA (reference sequence). The length of the CDR3 is 16 residues. In nucleotides, the CDR3 is TGCAGTGCTAGGAGACCCACCCGGGCCCTCACAGATACGCAGTATTTT. This gives the protein CSARRPTRALTDTQYF.

This clonotype occurred many times. V and J are TRBV4-1 and TRBJ2-5, with TRBD2 matching 10 bases. V lost 0 bases and J lost 2; bases outside the gene matches: 6. This CDR3 comprises 17 residues. Per germline, CDR1 MGHRA and CDR2 YSYEKL. The DNA of the CDR3 is TGCGCCAGCAGCCAAGACCCAGTAGCGGGGGGACAAGAGACCCAGTACTTC. This encodes CASSQDPVAGGQETQYF.

This clonotype was seen a handful of times. This rearrangement joins TRBV28 to TRBJ1-2; TRBD1 is a possible D gene (5 bases). V was shortened by 7 bases and J by 11 bases, with 14 bases between the two germline ends. This CDR3 is built from 11 residues. CDR1 is MDHEN and CDR2 is SYDVKM in the germline V gene. DNA of the CDR3: TGTGCCAGCAATGGGGGTGTAGGGTACACCTTC. Its protein is CASNGGVGYTF.

A word on this clonotype: At one of its ends the junction is not consistent with the germline gene, which may arise from a read error. The chain has TRBV5-1 and TRBJ2-3, with D tentatively TRBD1 (6 bases). The CDR3 is 15 residues long. Germline CDR1 and CDR2: SGHRS and YFSETQ. Written as DNA, the CDR3 is TGTGCCAGCAGCTTGAAGAGGGGGTACACAGATACGCAGTATTTT. This translates into CASSLKRGYTDTQYF.

This clonotype came up a few times. The rearrangement uses TRBV7-2 and TRBJ1-6; TRBD1 is a possible D gene (5 bases). Germline V lookup: CDR1 SGHTA, CDR2 FQGNSA. Trimming took 5 bases from V and 4 from J, leaving 12 bases between them. CDR3 size: 15 residues. CDR3 region: CASSPQEGYNSPLHF. CDR3 bases: TGTGCCAGCAGCCCCCAGGAGGGGTATAATTCACCCCTCCACTTT.